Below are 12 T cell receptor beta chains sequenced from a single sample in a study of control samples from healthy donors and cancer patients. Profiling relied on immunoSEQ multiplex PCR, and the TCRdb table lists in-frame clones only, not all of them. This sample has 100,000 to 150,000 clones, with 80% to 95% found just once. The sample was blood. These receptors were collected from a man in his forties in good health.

The CDR3 bases are TGTGCCAGCAGCGCCCTGAACACTGAAGCTTTCTTT. It encodes CASSALNTEAFF. The chain recombines TRBV9 with TRBJ1-1, with D uncertain. The CDR3 totals 12 residues. V shed 3 bases and J shed 0 bases, with 3 bases lying between them. The germline V gene encodes CDR1 SGDLS and CDR2 YYNGEE.

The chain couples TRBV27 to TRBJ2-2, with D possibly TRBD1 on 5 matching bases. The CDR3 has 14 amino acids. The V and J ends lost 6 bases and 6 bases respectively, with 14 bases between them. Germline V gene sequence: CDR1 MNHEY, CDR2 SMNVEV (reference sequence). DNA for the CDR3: TGTGCCAGCAGCAGAATTAGGGGCGCCGGGGAGCTGTTTTTT. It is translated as CASSRIRGAGELFF.

The CDR3 sequence is CASSAGNSRNSNQPQHF. The CDR3 DNA reads as TGTGCCAGCAGTGCCGGGAACAGTAGGAATAGCAATCAGCCCCAGCATTTT. The rearrangement joins TRBV2 to TRBJ1-5; no reliable D call. Trimming removed 4 bases from V and 0 bases from J, with 16 bases in between. This CDR3 contains 17 residues. Germline CDR1 and CDR2: SNHLY and FYNNEI.

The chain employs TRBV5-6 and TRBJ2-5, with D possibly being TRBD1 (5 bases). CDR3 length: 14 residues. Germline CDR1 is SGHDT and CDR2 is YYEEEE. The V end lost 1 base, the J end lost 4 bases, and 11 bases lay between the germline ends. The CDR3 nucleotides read TGTGCCAGCAGCTTGTTCTCCAGGGCAGAGACCCAGTACTTC. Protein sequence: CASSLFSRAETQYF.

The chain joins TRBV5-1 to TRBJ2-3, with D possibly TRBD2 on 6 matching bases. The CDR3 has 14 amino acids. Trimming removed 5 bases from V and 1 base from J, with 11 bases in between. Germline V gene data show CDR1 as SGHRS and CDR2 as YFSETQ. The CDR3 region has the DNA TGCGCCAGCAGACCGGGGGTGGGCACAGATACGCAGTATTTT. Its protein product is CASRPGVGTDTQYF.

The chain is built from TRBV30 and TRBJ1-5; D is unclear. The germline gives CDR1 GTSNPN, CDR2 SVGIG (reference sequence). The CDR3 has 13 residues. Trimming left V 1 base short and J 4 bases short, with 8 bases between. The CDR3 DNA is TGTGCCTGGAGTGAAAGAGGGAATCAGCCCCAGCATTTT. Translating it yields CAWSERGNQPQHF.

The CDR3 coding sequence is TGTGCCAGCAGAGAAGATTACAATGAGCAGTTCTTC. Residues: CASREDYNEQFF. V and J are TRBV7-9 and TRBJ2-1; D ambiguous. V lost 6 bases and J 4 bases, leaving 7 bases between the germline ends. This CDR3 is built from 12 residues. Germline lookup yields CDR1 SEHNR and CDR2 FQNEAQ (reference sequence).

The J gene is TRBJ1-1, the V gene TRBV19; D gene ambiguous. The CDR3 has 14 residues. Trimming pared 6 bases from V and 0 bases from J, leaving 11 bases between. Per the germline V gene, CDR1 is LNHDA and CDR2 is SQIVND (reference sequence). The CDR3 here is CASRDSGLNTEAFF. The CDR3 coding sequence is TGTGCCAGTAGGGATTCAGGTCTGAACACTGAAGCTTTCTTT.

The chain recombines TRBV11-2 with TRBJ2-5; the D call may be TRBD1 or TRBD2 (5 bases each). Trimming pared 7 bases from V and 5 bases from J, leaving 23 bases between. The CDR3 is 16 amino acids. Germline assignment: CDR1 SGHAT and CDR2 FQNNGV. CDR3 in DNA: TGTGCCAGCATACTGGGGGTTGGGGCCGCTCCGGAGACCCAGTACTTC. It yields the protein CASILGVGAAPETQYF.

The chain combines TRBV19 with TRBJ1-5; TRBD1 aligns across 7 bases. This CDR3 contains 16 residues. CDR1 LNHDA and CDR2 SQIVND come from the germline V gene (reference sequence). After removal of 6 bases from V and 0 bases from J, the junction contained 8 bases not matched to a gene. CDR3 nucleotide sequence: TGTGCCAGTAGCGCCGGGACAGCTTATAGCAATCAGCCCCAGCATTTT. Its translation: CASSAGTAYSNQPQHF.

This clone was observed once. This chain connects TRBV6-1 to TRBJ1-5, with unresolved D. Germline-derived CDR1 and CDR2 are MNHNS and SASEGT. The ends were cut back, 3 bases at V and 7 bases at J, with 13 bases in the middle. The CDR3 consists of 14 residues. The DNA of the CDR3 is TGTGCCAGCAGTGATCTTGGAGGGTTCCAGCCCCAGCATTTT. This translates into CASSDLGGFQPQHF.

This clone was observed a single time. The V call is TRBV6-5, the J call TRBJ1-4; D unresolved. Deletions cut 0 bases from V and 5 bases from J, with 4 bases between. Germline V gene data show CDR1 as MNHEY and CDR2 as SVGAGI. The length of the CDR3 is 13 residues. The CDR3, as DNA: TGTGCCAGCAGTTACTCAGGGAATGAAAAACTGTTTTTT. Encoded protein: CASSYSGNEKLFF.